This TCR beta chain was observed in a study of beta chain features in type 1 diabetes. Study as a whole: There was similarity between patients and healthy donors in age, gender and cell yields.

The sequenced template was cDNA made from the entire isolated RNA. TCRdb's copy holds only in-frame clones and misses some; the assay was immunoSEQ multiplex PCR. The repertoire holds 300,000 to 400,000 clones, with roughly 13% as singletons. V was trimmed by 7 bases and J by 5 bases, leaving 14 bases between them. Germline CDR1 is LNHDA and CDR2 is SQIVND (reference sequence). The CDR3 is made up of 13 amino acids. As to this clone: Antigen unknown.

Via CD45RO/CCR7/CD25/CD127/CD95/CD27, cells of the CD4+ naive, central memory, regulatory and stem cell-like memory subsets were sorted. Study-level findings and limits: All four CD4+ subsets of Type 1 diabetes patients contained TCRB CDR3s that were moderately but significantly shorter.

The V gene is TRBV19, the J gene TRBJ1-1, with D possibly TRBD1 on 6 matching bases. The receptor comes from a woman aged 18-30 years with type 1 diabetes. Sequencing was performed on naive CD4+ T cells from blood. The CDR3 DNA reads as TGTGCCAGTAATCGAGACAGGACAACTGAAGCTTTCTTT. Its translation: CASNRDRTTEAFF.